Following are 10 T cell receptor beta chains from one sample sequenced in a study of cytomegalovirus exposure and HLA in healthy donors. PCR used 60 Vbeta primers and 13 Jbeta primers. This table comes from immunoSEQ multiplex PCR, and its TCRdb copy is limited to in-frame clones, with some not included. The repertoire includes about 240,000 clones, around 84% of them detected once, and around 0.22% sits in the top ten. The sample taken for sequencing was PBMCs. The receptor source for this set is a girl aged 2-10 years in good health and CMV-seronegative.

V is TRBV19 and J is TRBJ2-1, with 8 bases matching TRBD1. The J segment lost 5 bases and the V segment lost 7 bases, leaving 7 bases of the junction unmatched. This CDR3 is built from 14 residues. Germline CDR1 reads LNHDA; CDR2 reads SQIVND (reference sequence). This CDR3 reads CASNRQGINNEQFF. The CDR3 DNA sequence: TGTGCCAGTAACCGACAGGGGATAAACAATGAGCAGTTCTTC.

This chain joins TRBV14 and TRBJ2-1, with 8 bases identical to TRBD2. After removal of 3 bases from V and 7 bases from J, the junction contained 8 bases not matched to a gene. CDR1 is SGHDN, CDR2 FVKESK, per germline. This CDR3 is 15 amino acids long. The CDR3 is CASSHGTRTRNEQFF. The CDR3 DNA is TGTGCCAGCAGCCACGGGACTAGAACCCGTAATGAGCAGTTCTTC.

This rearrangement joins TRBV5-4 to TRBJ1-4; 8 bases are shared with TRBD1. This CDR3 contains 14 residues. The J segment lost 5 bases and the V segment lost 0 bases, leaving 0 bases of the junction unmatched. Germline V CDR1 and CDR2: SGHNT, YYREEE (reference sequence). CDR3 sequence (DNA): TGTGCCAGCAGCTTGGGGACAGGGAATGAAAAACTGTTTTTT. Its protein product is CASSLGTGNEKLFF.

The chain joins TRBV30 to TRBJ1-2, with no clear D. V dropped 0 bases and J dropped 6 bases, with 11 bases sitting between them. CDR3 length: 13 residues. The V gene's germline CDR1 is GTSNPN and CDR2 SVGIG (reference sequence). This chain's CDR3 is CAWSVMRIDGYTF. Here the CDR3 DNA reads TGTGCCTGGAGTGTCATGCGGATCGATGGCTACACCTTC.

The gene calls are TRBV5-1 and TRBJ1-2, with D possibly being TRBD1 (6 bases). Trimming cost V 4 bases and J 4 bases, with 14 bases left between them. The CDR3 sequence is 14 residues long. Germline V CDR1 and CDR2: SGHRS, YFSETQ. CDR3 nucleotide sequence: TGCGCCAGCAGCGTTCAGGGGATCAGCTATGGCTACACCTTC. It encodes CASSVQGISYGYTF. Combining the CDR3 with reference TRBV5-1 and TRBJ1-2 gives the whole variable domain KAGVTQTPRYLIKTRGQQVTLSCSPISGHRSVSWYQQTPGQGLQFLFEYFSETQRNKGNFPGRFSGRQFSNSRSEMNVSTLELGDSALYLCASSVQGISYGYTFGSGTRLTVV.

This CDR3 is CASSKDWTGFGANVLTF. The CDR3 DNA is TGTGCCAGCAGTAAAGATTGGACAGGGTTTGGGGCCAACGTCCTGACTTTC. V usage is TRBV6-1 and J usage is TRBJ2-6; 8 nucleotides align to TRBD1. Losses at the gene ends were 5 bases for V and 3 bases for J; bases not matched to a gene: 9. CDR3 length: 17 residues. The V gene's germline CDR1 is MNHNS and CDR2 SASEGT.

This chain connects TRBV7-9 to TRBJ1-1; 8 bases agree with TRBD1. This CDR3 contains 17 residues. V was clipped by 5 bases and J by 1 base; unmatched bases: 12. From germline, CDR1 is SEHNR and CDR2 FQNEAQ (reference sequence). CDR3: CASSLLDRGEKNTEAFF. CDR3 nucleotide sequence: TGTGCCAGCAGCCTCCTAGACAGGGGAGAAAAGAACACTGAAGCTTTCTTT.

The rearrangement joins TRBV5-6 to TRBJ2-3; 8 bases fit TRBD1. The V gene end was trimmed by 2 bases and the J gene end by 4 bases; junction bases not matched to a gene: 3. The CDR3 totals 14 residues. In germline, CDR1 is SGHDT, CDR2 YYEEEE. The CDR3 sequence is CASSFPGGADTQYF. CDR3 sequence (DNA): TGTGCCAGCAGCTTTCCAGGGGGCGCAGATACGCAGTATTTT.

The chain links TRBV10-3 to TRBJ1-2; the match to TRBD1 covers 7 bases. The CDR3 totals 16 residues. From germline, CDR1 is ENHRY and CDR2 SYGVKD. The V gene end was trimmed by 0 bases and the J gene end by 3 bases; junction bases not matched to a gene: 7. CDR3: CAISESPDRPYYGYTF. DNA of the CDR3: TGTGCCATCAGTGAGTCGCCGGACAGGCCTTACTATGGCTACACCTTC.

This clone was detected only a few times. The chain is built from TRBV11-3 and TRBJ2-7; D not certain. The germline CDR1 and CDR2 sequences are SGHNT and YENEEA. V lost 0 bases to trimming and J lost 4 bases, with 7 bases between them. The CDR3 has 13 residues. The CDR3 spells CASSLETRYEQYF. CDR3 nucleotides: TGTGCCAGCAGCTTAGAAACCAGGTACGAGCAGTACTTC.